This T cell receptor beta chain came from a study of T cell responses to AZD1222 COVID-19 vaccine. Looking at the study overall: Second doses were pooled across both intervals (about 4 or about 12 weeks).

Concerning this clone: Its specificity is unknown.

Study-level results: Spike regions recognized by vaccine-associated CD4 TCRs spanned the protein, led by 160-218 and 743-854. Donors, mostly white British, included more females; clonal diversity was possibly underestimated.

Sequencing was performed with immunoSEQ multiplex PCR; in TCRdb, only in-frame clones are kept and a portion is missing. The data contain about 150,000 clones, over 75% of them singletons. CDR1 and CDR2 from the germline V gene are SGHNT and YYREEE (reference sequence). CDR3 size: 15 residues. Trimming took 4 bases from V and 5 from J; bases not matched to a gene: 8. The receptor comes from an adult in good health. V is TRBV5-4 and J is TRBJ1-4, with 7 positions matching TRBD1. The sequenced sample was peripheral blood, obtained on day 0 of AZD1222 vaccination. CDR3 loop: CASSPGQDLNEKLFF. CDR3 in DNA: TGTGCCAGCAGCCCCGGACAGGACCTCAATGAAAAACTGTTTTTT.